Each of the 2 T cell receptor beta chains below was sequenced from the same sample in a study of CD8 T cells in Susac syndrome (dated by TCRdb to the late 2010s). Preparation of the library involved the immunoSEQ multiplex PCR assay. RNA was extracted using the RNeasy kit, and roughly 0.45 to 1 ug of the RNA was reverse transcribed with random hexamers. Starting from the raw public reads, TCRdb applied fastp trimming at Q25, assembled clones with MiXCR and retained in-frame beta chains. Rows with one shared CDR3 protein collapse into an entry with the most common genes and DNA. This sample comprises over 100,000 distinct CDR3 sequences, 92% of them detected only once. The ten largest clones represent 0.12% of the sample. Source material: CD8+ T cells from PBMCs. These receptors were collected from a human donor in good health.

The rearrangement joins TRBV7-8 to TRBJ2-7; 15 bases are a match to TRBD2. The CDR3 has 15 amino acids. The J segment lost 9 bases and the V segment lost 8 bases, leaving 11 bases of the junction unmatched. Germline CDR1 and CDR2: SGHVS and FQNEAQ. CDR3 sequence reads: CASGPGLAGGNGQYF. The CDR3 region has the DNA TGTGCCAGCGGGCCAGGACTAGCGGGAGGGAACGGGCAGTACTTC.

The chain links TRBV20-1 to TRBJ1-5; perhaps TRBD1 as D (5 bases). The CDR3 runs to 14 residues. Germline CDR1 is DFQATT and CDR2 is SNEGSKA (reference sequence). Trimming removed 4 bases at V and 1 base at J, with 11 bases between. The CDR3 nucleotides are TGCAGTGCTACGCCGGGACCGAGCAATCAGCCCCAGCATTTT. Translation gives CSATPGPSNQPQHF.